Presented here are 11 T cell receptor beta chains from one specimen sequenced in a study of graft-versus-host responses after intestinal transplantation. Intraepithelial and lamina propria lymphocytes were freed from processed graft tissue. The repertoire was sequenced with immunoSEQ multiplex PCR; TCRdb's copy has only in-frame clones and lacks some. The data contain fewer than 200 clones, 85% to 95% of them seen just once; the ten biggest clones take up 10% to 15%. The sequenced sample was ileum tissue, obtained around 13 days after transplant. These receptors originate from a human patient who received an intestinal transplant, so some T cells may come from the graft donor.

A note on this clone: In the same sample, other DNA sequences code for this CDR3. The chain employs TRBV10-1 and TRBJ2-7; a weak D match, TRBD2 (5 bases). Germline V gives CDR1 WNHNN, CDR2 SYGVQD (reference sequence). Trimming left V 8 bases short and J 5 bases short, with 16 bases between. The CDR3 extends over 13 amino acids. CDR3: CASSEAGLDEQYF. The CDR3 DNA is TGCGCCAGCTCGGAGGCGGGTCTAGACGAGCAGTACTTC.

The chain couples TRBV7-9 to TRBJ2-1; D is undetermined. Trimming stripped 4 bases from V and 7 bases from J, with 20 bases between. The CDR3 is 16 amino acids. Germline lookup yields CDR1 SEHNR and CDR2 FQNEAQ (reference sequence). CDR3 amino acids: CASSSQSFHLKNEQFF. The CDR3 DNA is TGTGCCAGCAGCTCTCAGTCTTTCCATTTAAAGAATGAGCAGTTCTTC.

The chain combines TRBV6-5 with TRBJ1-2, with D perhaps matching TRBD1 (6 bases). CDR1 and CDR2 (germline): MNHEY, SVGAGI. The CDR3 consists of 12 residues. V was shortened by 6 bases and J by 4 bases, with 9 bases between the two germline ends. This CDR3 is CASRPGVYGYTF. The CDR3 DNA sequence: TGTGCCAGCAGGCCAGGGGTCTATGGCTACACCTTC.

The gene calls are TRBV19 and TRBJ2-7, with a possible D match to TRBD1 (6 bases). V gave up 2 bases and J gave up 3 bases, with 11 bases separating them. Germline loops: CDR1 LNHDA, CDR2 SQIVND (reference sequence). CDR3 length: 14 residues. This CDR3 reads CASSISGAGYEQYF. CDR3 coding DNA: TGTGCCAGTAGTATATCAGGGGCGGGCTACGAGCAGTACTTC.

Note on this clone: Additional DNA sequences in this sample encode the identical CDR3. The J gene is TRBJ2-7, the V gene TRBV10-1, with D perhaps matching TRBD2 (5 bases). Germline assignment: CDR1 WNHNN and CDR2 SYGVQD (reference sequence). This CDR3 is 13 amino acids long. V was pared by 8 bases and J by 5 bases, with 16 bases between. Here the CDR3 reads CASSEAGLDEQYF. In DNA form, the CDR3 reads TGCGCCAGCTCGGAGGCAGGTCTAGACGAGCAGTACTTC.

This chain connects TRBV7-9 to TRBJ2-7, with D perhaps TRBD1 (5 bases). CDR1 SEHNR and CDR2 FQNEAQ come from the germline V gene (reference sequence). CDR3 length equals 16 residues. Deletions cut 5 bases from V and 5 bases from J, with 22 bases between. The CDR3: CASSARPRVLRDEQYF. CDR3 nucleotides: TGTGCCAGCAGCGCAAGACCCAGGGTATTACGGGACGAGCAGTACTTC.

This sequence joins TRBV7-9 and TRBJ2-2; D ambiguous. The CDR3 has 16 residues. The germline gives CDR1 SEHNR, CDR2 FQNEAQ (reference sequence). V was trimmed by 1 base and J by 5 bases, leaving 14 bases between them. As DNA, the CDR3 is TGTGCCAGCAGCTTAGTAGTGGGTAGGAGAACCGGGGAGCTGTTTTTT. This sequence encodes CASSLVVGRRTGELFF.

The chain is built from TRBV7-8 and TRBJ1-1; D may be TRBD1 (6 bases). This CDR3 comprises 14 residues. Trimming took off 1 base at V and 5 bases at J, with 11 bases between the two ends. CDR1 is SGHVS, CDR2 FQNEAQ, per germline. The DNA of the CDR3 is TGTGCCAGCAGCTTAGTGGGGGCAAATACTGAAGCTTTCTTT. It specifies CASSLVGANTEAFF.

This chain connects TRBV27 to TRBJ2-7; tentatively, D is TRBD1 (5 bases). The length of the CDR3 is 12 residues. Germline V gene data show CDR1 as MNHEY and CDR2 as SMNVEV (reference sequence). Trimming removed 8 bases at V and 7 bases at J, with 15 bases between. CDR3 loop: CASHGSGLEQYF. As DNA, the CDR3 is TGTGCCAGCCACGGCTCAGGGCTAGAGCAGTACTTC.

The chain recombines TRBV4-1 with TRBJ2-7, with 8 bases aligning to TRBD1. Germline CDR1 is MGHRA and CDR2 is YSYEKL. This CDR3 region has 17 residues. V lost 1 base to trimming and J lost 0 bases; unmatched junction nucleotides: 8. The CDR3 loop is CASSQVSVGTGSYEQYF. The CDR3 DNA reads as TGCGCCAGCAGCCAAGTAAGCGTCGGGACAGGCTCCTACGAGCAGTACTTC.

This rearrangement joins TRBV27 to TRBJ1-2, with D uncertain. Trimming took off 6 bases at V and 0 bases at J, with 11 bases between the two ends. The CDR3 is made up of 14 amino acids. In germline, CDR1 is MNHEY, CDR2 SMNVEV (reference sequence). Written as DNA, the CDR3 is TGTGCCAGCAGACCGGGATCTCCTAACTATGGCTACACCTTC. As protein: CASRPGSPNYGYTF.